The present entry profiles one T cell receptor (beta chain) with its context. MiXCR, applied by TCRdb to the RT-PCR reads, yields one record per CDR3 protein. This table holds about 960,000 distinct CDR3 sequences, about a sixth found once. V was pared by 0 bases and J by 7 bases, with 13 bases between. CDR1 is DFQATT, CDR2 SNEGSKA, per germline (reference sequence). The CDR3 has 15 residues. The data belong to a study of patients and donors after allogeneic stem cell transplantation. The clonotype was recovered from a human donor who was either an allogeneic HSCT recipient or a stem cell or donor lymphocyte infusion donor (not recorded which). It is not recorded whose cells these are; they may come from a transplant donor. Sequenced material: blood, either unsorted or a sorted T cell fraction (not recorded which). V usage is TRBV20-1 and J usage is TRBJ1-6; no clear D. CDR3 loop: CSARESWQLNSPLHF. DNA of the CDR3: TGCAGTGCTAGAGAAAGTTGGCAGCTAAATTCACCCCTCCACTTT.